One sample yielded the 15 T cell receptor beta chains listed below, sequenced in a study of cytomegalovirus exposure and HLA in healthy donors. Primers included in the PCR were 60 Vbeta and 13 Jbeta primers. Data came from immunoSEQ multiplex PCR; TCRdb stores just in-frame clones and leaves some out. This sample's clone table lists more than 200,000 clones. Sequencing used PBMCs. Receptors originate from a woman under 40 in good health and CMV-seropositive.

This chain joins TRBV6-1 and TRBJ1-6, with 8 bases that match TRBD1. Germline V gene sequence: CDR1 MNHNS, CDR2 SASEGT. The CDR3 is 17 amino acids. V shed 2 bases and J 0 bases; nucleotides not matched to a gene: 3. This CDR3 reads CASSERQGSSYNSPLHF. For the CDR3, the DNA is TGTGCCAGCAGTGAAAGACAGGGGAGCTCCTATAATTCACCCCTCCACTTT.

Remarks on this clone: A read error may account for a junction end that differs from germline. The genes are TRBV5-1 and TRBJ2-2; D is possibly TRBD1 (11 bases). The CDR3 is made up of 22 amino acids. The germline V gene has CDR1 SGHRS and CDR2 YFSETQ. The DNA of the CDR3 is TGCGCCAGCAGCCCAGGACAGGGGGCGCTTATAGCGGGAGGTGAGAACGCCGGGGAGCTGTTTTTT. This translates into CASSPGQGALIAGGENAGELFF.

This chain joins TRBV11-2 and TRBJ1-2; 7 bases align to TRBD1. This CDR3 has 14 amino acids. The germline V gene has CDR1 SGHAT and CDR2 FQNNGV. V shed 5 bases and J 0 bases; nucleotides not matched to a gene: 3. CDR3: CASSPGTANYGYTF. CDR3 nucleotides: TGTGCCAGCAGCCCCGGGACAGCTAACTATGGCTACACCTTC.

A note on this clone: Other DNA sequences from this sample encode an identical CDR3 as well. The V and J genes are TRBV2 and TRBJ2-5, with TRBD1 matching 8 bases. With V trimmed by 6 bases and J by 4 bases, 10 bases remained unmatched. This CDR3 has 15 residues. Germline CDR1 SNHLY, CDR2 FYNNEI. CDR3 DNA: TGTGCCAGCAGAGGTATCCGGGACAGGAGAGAGACCCAGTACTTC. It is translated as CASRGIRDRRETQYF.

The chain combines TRBV18 with TRBJ2-5, with D perhaps matching TRBD1 (6 bases). The germline V and J ends were trimmed by 3 bases and 2 bases, with 19 bases remaining between them. The CDR3 is made up of 17 amino acids. The germline V gene has CDR1 KGHSH and CDR2 LQKENI. This CDR3 is CASSPIPAGTQQETQYF. The CDR3 DNA reads TGTGCCAGCTCACCCATCCCGGCCGGGACACAACAAGAGACCCAGTACTTC.

V usage is TRBV28 and J usage is TRBJ2-7; possibly TRBD1 for D (6 bases). The germline V and J ends were trimmed by 2 bases and 2 bases, with 10 bases remaining between them. Germline-derived CDR1 and CDR2 are MDHEN and SYDVKM. The CDR3 sequence is 14 residues long. CDR3 sequence (DNA): TGTGCCAGCAGTTTAGGGACACCAACCTACGAGCAGTACTTC. Amino acids: CASSLGTPTYEQYF. Full variable domain (remainder filled in from reference TRBV28 and TRBJ2-7): DVKVTQSSRYLVKRTGEKVFLECVQDMDHENMFWYRQDPGLGLRLIYFSYDVKMKEKGDIPEGYSVSREKKERFSLILESASTNQTSMYLCASSLGTPTYEQYFGPGTRLTVT.

This chain joins TRBV7-8 and TRBJ2-5; 11 bases line up with TRBD2. The V gene end was trimmed by 1 base and the J gene end by 2 bases; junction bases not matched to a gene: 6. CDR3 length: 17 amino acids. Germline CDR1 SGHVS, CDR2 FQNEAQ. The CDR3 DNA is TGTGCCAGCAGCTTAGGACTAGCGGGGACTTCGCAAGAGACCCAGTACTTC. Its protein is CASSLGLAGTSQETQYF.

The chain is built from TRBV11-3 and TRBJ2-7; TRBD1 matches at 9 bases. This CDR3 spans 15 amino acids. Germline values: CDR1 SGHNT, CDR2 YENEEA. Trimming cost V 5 bases and J 4 bases; bases outside gene matches: 9. The CDR3 bases are TGTGCCAGCAGCGGAACAGGGGGCCTTAGGTACGAGCAGTACTTC. Its translation is CASSGTGGLRYEQYF. The complete variable domain, with remaining parts taken from reference TRBV11-3 and TRBJ2-7, reads EAGVVQSPRYKIIEKKQPVAFWCNPISGHNTLYWYLQNLGQGPELLIRYENEEAVDDSQLPKDRFSAERLKGVDSTLKIQPAELGDSAVYLCASSGTGGLRYEQYFGPGTRLTVT.

The chain carries TRBV7-6 and TRBJ2-1, with D possibly TRBD1 on 6 matching bases. The CDR3 consists of 14 residues. CDR1 and CDR2 (germline): SGHVS, FNYEAQ. V was clipped by 5 bases and J by 9 bases, with 17 bases between them. The CDR3 coding sequence is TGTGCCAGCAGCCCTCGGAACAGGGCCAGTGAGCAGTTCTTC. This gives the protein CASSPRNRASEQFF.

V usage is TRBV5-1 and J usage is TRBJ2-3, with 16 bases identical to TRBD2. Germline lookup yields CDR1 SGHRS and CDR2 YFSETQ. With V trimmed by 3 bases and J by 5 bases, 6 bases remained unmatched. The CDR3 extends over 17 amino acids. CDR3 DNA: TGCGCCAGCAGCTCCGGGACTAGCGGGAGGGACTTAGATACGCAGTATTTT. As protein: CASSSGTSGRDLDTQYF. Filled out from reference TRBV5-1 and TRBJ2-3, the complete variable domain reads KAGVTQTPRYLIKTRGQQVTLSCSPISGHRSVSWYQQTPGQGLQFLFEYFSETQRNKGNFPGRFSGRQFSNSRSEMNVSTLELGDSALYLCASSSGTSGRDLDTQYFGPGTRLTVL.

The chain uses TRBV7-9 and TRBJ2-1; no reliable D call. Germline-derived CDR1 and CDR2 are SEHNR and FQNEAQ (reference sequence). The CDR3 has 14 residues. Trimming left V 10 bases short and J 0 bases short, with 13 bases between. The CDR3 is CATIGVSSYNEQFF. DNA of the CDR3: TGTGCCACCATCGGAGTGAGCTCCTACAATGAGCAGTTCTTC. Filled out from reference TRBV7-9 and TRBJ2-1, the complete variable domain reads DTGVSQNPRHKITKRGQNVTFRCDPISEHNRLYWYRQTLGQGPEFLTYFQNEAQLEKSRLLSDRFSAERPKGSFSTLEIQRTEQGDSAMYLCATIGVSSYNEQFFGPGTRLTVL.

The chain joins TRBV5-1 to TRBJ2-5; 8 nucleotides match TRBD2. Germline V gives CDR1 SGHRS, CDR2 YFSETQ. V was pared by 3 bases and J by 5 bases, with 12 bases of the junction left unmatched. CDR3 length equals 16 residues. The CDR3: CASSSSFSGAGETQYF. Here the CDR3 DNA reads TGCGCCAGCAGCTCTTCCTTTAGCGGGGCGGGGGAGACCCAGTACTTC.

V usage is TRBV30 and J usage is TRBJ2-1; unclear D gene. The V end lost 0 bases, the J end lost 0 bases, and 9 bases lay between the germline ends. The CDR3 covers 15 residues. The germline V gene has CDR1 GTSNPN and CDR2 SVGIG (reference sequence). The CDR3 DNA is TGTGCCTGGAGTGTACGGGTCAGCTCCTACAATGAGCAGTTCTTC. This sequence encodes CAWSVRVSSYNEQFF.

The chain carries TRBV28 and TRBJ1-5, with 7 bases identical to TRBD1. Trimming took 3 bases from V and 4 from J; bases not matched to a gene: 3. CDR3 length: 14 amino acids. The germline CDR1 and CDR2 sequences are MDHEN and SYDVKM. The CDR3 region is CASSFDRANQPQHF. The CDR3 DNA is TGTGCCAGCAGTTTCGACAGGGCTAATCAGCCCCAGCATTTT.

The chain joins TRBV6-5 to TRBJ1-1; weak D call: TRBD1 (5 bases). Germline V gene data show CDR1 as MNHEY and CDR2 as SVGAGI. Trimming pared 4 bases from V and 1 base from J, leaving 10 bases between. CDR3 length equals 14 residues. The CDR3 reads CASSSRGGNTEAFF. The CDR3 DNA sequence: TGTGCCAGCAGTTCGAGGGGAGGGAACACTGAAGCTTTCTTT.